This T cell receptor beta chain was identified in a study of CD8 T cells in ankylosing spondylitis. The CDR3 totals 12 residues. V was shortened by 8 bases and J by 7 bases, with 15 bases between the two germline ends. Germline V gene lookup returns CDR1 SQVTM and CDR2 ANQGSEA. TCRdb analysed the 5' RACE reads with MiXCR anew, one entry per CDR3 protein. This table has 200,000 to 250,000 distinct CDR3 sequences, roughly 8% appearing once. Study results and caveats: Ankylosing spondylitis blood appeared to carry a characteristic TCR beta motif of roughly eight highly homologous variants. Earlier work had already found some motif variants in reactive arthritis synovial fluid and blood.

This clonotype was found many times. Its specificity is unknown. The source of this sequence is a female donor with ankylosing spondylitis or in good health (not recorded which). Input material: blood, either unsorted or a sorted T cell fraction (not recorded which). The chain employs TRBV29-1 and TRBJ2-1; D not resolved. CDR3 protein: CSSFGSVNEQFF. DNA of the CDR3: TGCAGCTCCTTTGGTTCAGTAAATGAGCAGTTCTTC.